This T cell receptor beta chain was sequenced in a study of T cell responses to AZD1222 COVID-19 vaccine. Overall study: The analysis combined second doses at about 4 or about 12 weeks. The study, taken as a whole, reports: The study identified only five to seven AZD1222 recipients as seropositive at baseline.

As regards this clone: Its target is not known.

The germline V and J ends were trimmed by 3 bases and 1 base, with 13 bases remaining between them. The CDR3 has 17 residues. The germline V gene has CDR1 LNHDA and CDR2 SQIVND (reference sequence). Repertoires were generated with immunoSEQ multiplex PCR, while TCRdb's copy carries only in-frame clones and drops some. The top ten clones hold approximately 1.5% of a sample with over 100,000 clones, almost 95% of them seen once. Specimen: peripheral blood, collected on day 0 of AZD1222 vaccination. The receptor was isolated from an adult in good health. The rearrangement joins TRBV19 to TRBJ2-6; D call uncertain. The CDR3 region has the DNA TGTGCCAGTAGTATCGGCGGACGGGCATCTGGGGCCAACGTCCTGACTTTC. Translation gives CASSIGGRASGANVLTF.